The clone carrying this T cell receptor (beta chain) was detected only a few times. Its antigen is as yet unknown. The PCR was carried out with 60 Vbeta primers and 13 Jbeta primers. Assay used: immunoSEQ multiplex PCR; TCRdb lists only in-frame clones, some missing. The sample gives some 170,000 clones, about 69% of which show up once; about 2.5% is in the top ten. This entry is derived from a study of cytomegalovirus exposure and HLA in healthy donors. About the study: A previous analysis identified 100 million to 120 million unique TCR beta sequences derived from 180 million or so T cells.

Findings and caveats of the study: What TCR beta sequences reportedly achieved was accurate prediction of HLA-A and HLA-B alleles in most subjects. The majority of CMV-associated TCR beta chains were reported as apparently HLA-restricted in a later analysis. The study recorded more than 150 TCR beta chains that were cytomegalovirus-associated.

V was trimmed by 1 base and J by 9 bases, leaving 12 bases between them. Germline V gives CDR1 MNHNS, CDR2 SASEGT. The CDR3 consists of 13 residues. This clonotype was sampled from a human donor in good health. Source material: PBMCs. This chain links TRBV6-1 with TRBJ1-1; the D is unclear. The CDR3 is CASSEVALEKAFF. The CDR3 DNA reads as TGTGCCAGCAGTGAAGTCGCTCTCGAGAAAGCTTTCTTT.